This is a list of T cell receptor beta chains from one sample in a study of T cell repertoires in cytomegalovirus infection. MiXCR, run by TCRdb on the reads, gives a single entry per CDR3 protein. The repertoire has about 200,000 distinct CDR3 sequences, 8.5% to 10% of them found once; the top ten carry 4.6%. Sample: PBMCs. These receptors all stem from a human donor in good health (CMV status not recorded). Some clones in this sample may be carry-over from other donors' samples. The CDR3 runs from the conserved cysteine through the conserved F or W. Each record gives: V gene, J gene, CDR3 protein.

TRBV5-4	TRBJ2-1	CASAEPGPPGNEQFF
TRBV4-2	TRBJ2-1	CASSQDSGTYNEQFF
TRBV7-3	TRBJ1-5	CASSLSHGGTGTRYSNQPQHF
TRBV12-3/TRBV12-4	TRBJ2-3	CASSYQRGGTDTQYF
TRBV4-3	TRBJ2-3	CASSATGLLTDTQYF
TRBV3-1	TRBJ2-1	CASSPGMGGLAQFF
TRBV7-2	TRBJ2-1	CASSLPDEQFF
TRBV3-1	TRBJ2-1	CASSRTVTDYNEQFF
TRBV4-2	TRBJ1-4	CASSQSTGREDEKLFF
TRBV20-1	TRBJ2-5	CSASDTSGGSAEETQYF
TRBV6-1	TRBJ2-3	CASSEVGPQLADTQYF
TRBV20-1	TRBJ2-3	CSAEPRASGSGADTQYF
TRBV2	TRBJ2-3	CASRGSSDTQYF
TRBV6-6	TRBJ1-4	CASSEGQGYGEKLFF
TRBV20-1	TRBJ1-1	CSAIPRQGWTEAFF
TRBV19	TRBJ2-7	CASSRQVEYEQYF
TRBV29-1	TRBJ1-3	CSVESQGNTIYF
TRBV6-2/TRBV6-3	TRBJ2-2	CASSYLAGGPGTGELFF
TRBV28	TRBJ2-7	CASSFDEVRYEQYF
TRBV2	TRBJ1-1	CASSDRGTQGAEAFF
TRBV7-2	TRBJ2-7	CASSSGGTSRPYEQYF
TRBV6-2/TRBV6-3	TRBJ1-5	CASSYAGTAVNQPQHF
TRBV2	TRBJ2-7	CASTRTVTYEQYF
TRBV7-2	TRBJ2-5	CASSRLTGRETQYF
TRBV20-1	TRBJ1-2	CSARDLRGPANGYTF
TRBV7-2	TRBJ1-4	CASSDRQLNEKLFF
TRBV7-4	TRBJ1-1	CASSPGRSNMNTEAFF
TRBV7-2	TRBJ1-4	CASSKTVRQGANELFF
TRBV7-2	TRBJ2-7	CASSLMTSGRLPYEQYF
TRBV2	TRBJ2-7	CAVREAYEQYF
TRBV24-1	TRBJ2-3	CATSSGGDTQYF
TRBV28	TRBJ2-7	CASSLWTGGFYEQYF
TRBV7-2	TRBJ1-6	CASSPRRGTNSPLHF
TRBV10-3	TRBJ1-3	CAISDGFVLSGNTIYF
TRBV7-2	TRBJ2-5	CASSSAKTQYF
TRBV2	TRBJ2-2	CASSITSGGPNTGELFF
TRBV12-3/TRBV12-4	TRBJ2-7	CASSPPGRTASYEQYF
TRBV7-9	TRBJ1-3	CASSLGTGNPGNTIYF
TRBV7-2	TRBJ1-2	CASSPRSSGYTF
TRBV7-2	TRBJ2-7	CASSLEGLAVYEQYF
TRBV7-9	TRBJ1-5	CASSPNDQPQHF
TRBV5-4	TRBJ2-2	CASSLGRQGNTGELFF
TRBV7-2	TRBJ2-5	CASSFSLALRRETQYF
TRBV2	TRBJ1-1	CASSERGRVVTEAFF
TRBV7-2	TRBJ1-1	CASSLMFRVINTEAFF
TRBV28	TRBJ1-4	CASRPGTENEKLFF
TRBV28	TRBJ2-5	CASSFSGQILQETQYF
TRBV6-1	TRBJ2-1	CASSQNTPGGTYNEQFF
TRBV7-3	TRBJ2-1	CASSLTTSVNEQFF
TRBV29-1	TRBJ1-1	CSASNGGPTEAFF
TRBV7-3	TRBJ2-5	CASSLGGRPQETQYF
TRBV7-2	TRBJ1-6	CASSLEGGANSPLHF
TRBV10-3	TRBJ2-3	CAISESGQRDTDTQYF
TRBV7-9	TRBJ2-2	CASSFRGQMKDRANTGELFF
TRBV7-2	TRBJ2-5	CASSLFNQETQYF
TRBV12-3/TRBV12-4	TRBJ2-5	CASSQRPAGSEETQYF
TRBV5-4	TRBJ2-7	CASSAPGLASEQYF
TRBV2	TRBJ2-5	CASGGRGSQETQYF